This T cell receptor beta chain was captured in a study of response to subunit inactivated influenza vaccine. Using its own MiXCR run on the RT-PCR reads, TCRdb lists one record per CDR3 protein. The table has about 650,000 distinct CDR3 sequences, about a sixth seen once. Only a few counts were recorded for this clonotype. The source material was PBMCs from blood, sampled 11 to 12 days after vaccination. The TCR comes from a man aged 50 to 60 who received an inactivated influenza vaccine.

CDR3 amino acids: CASSQGLSVLTDTQYF. The CDR3 bases are TGTGCCAGCAGTCAGGGACTTAGCGTCCTCACAGATACGCAGTATTTT. The J gene is TRBJ2-3, the V gene TRBV12-3 or TRBV12-4; D perhaps matches TRBD2 (6 bases). This CDR3 has 16 residues. Deletions cut 5 bases from V and 2 bases from J, with 17 bases between.